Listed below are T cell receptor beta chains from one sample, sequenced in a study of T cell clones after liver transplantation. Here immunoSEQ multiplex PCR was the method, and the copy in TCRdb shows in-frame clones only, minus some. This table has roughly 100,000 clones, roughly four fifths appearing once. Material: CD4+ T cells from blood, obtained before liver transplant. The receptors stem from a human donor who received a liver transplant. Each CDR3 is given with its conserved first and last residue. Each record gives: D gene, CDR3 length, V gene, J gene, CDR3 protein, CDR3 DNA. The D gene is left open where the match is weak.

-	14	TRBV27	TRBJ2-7	CASSLRGIPYEQYF	TGTGCCAGCAGTTTAAGAGGGATCCCCTACGAGCAGTACTTC
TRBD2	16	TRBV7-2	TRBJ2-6	CASSFAAGAGANVLTF	TGTGCCAGCAGCTTTGCCGCGGGGGCTGGGGCCAACGTCCTGACTTTC
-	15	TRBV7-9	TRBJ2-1	CASSPRGWEYNEQFF	TGTGCCAGCAGCCCCCGAGGGTGGGAGTACAATGAGCAGTTCTTC
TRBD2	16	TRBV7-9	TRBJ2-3	CASSLGLAVTTDTQYF	TGTGCCAGCAGCTTAGGACTAGCGGTAACCACAGATACGCAGTATTTT
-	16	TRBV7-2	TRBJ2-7	CASSLASKLTTYEQYF	TGTGCCAGCAGCTTAGCCTCCAAATTAACTACCTACGAGCAGTACTTC
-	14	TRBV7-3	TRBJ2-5	CASSNPGIQETQYF	TGTGCCAGCAGCAACCCGGGAATTCAAGAGACCCAGTACTTC
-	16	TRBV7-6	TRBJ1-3	CASSLSGGNSGNTIYF	TGTGCCAGCAGCTTATCCGGGGGAAACTCTGGAAACACCATATATTTT
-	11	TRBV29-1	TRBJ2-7	CSVEDPYEQYF	TGCAGCGTTGAGGACCCCTACGAGCAGTACTTC
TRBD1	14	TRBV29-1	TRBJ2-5	CSVVWTGVQETQYF	TGCAGCGTTGTATGGACAGGGGTCCAAGAGACCCAGTACTTC
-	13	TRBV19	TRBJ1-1	CASSLQGSTEAFF	TGTGCCAGTAGCCTACAGGGATCCACTGAAGCTTTCTTT
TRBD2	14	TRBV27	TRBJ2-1	CASSSGLVSNEQFF	TGTGCCAGCAGTTCTGGACTAGTCTCTAATGAGCAGTTCTTC
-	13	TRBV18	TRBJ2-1	CASSPGSNNEQFF	TGTGCCAGCTCACCGGGCAGTAACAATGAGCAGTTCTTC